This passage covers 18 T cell receptor beta chains from one sample sequenced in a study of T cells expressing NK-cell markers. After re-calling the 5' RACE reads, TCRdb lists one entry per CDR3 protein, DNA absent. The sample yields hundreds of thousands of distinct CDR3 sequences, of which the top ten take up roughly 4.2%. Material for sequencing was blood T cells: a sorted CD56 or NKG2C T cell subset, CD4+ or CD8+ T cells, or bulk PBMC T cells (not recorded which). The source is a woman between 18 and 70 years old in good health.

The rearrangement uses TRBV7-9 and TRBJ2-1; TCRdb lists TRBD2, though no DNA is available to test this call. Germline CDR1 is SEHNR and CDR2 is FQNEAQ (reference sequence). CDR3 length: 15 residues. Here the CDR3 reads CASSLAGGRVNEQFF.

The genes are TRBV29-1 and TRBJ1-1; TCRdb's D call of TRBD1 is untestable without DNA. The CDR3 has 13 amino acids. CDR1 is SQVTM, CDR2 ANQGSEA, per germline. The CDR3 reads CSVGQNWGTEAFF.

The CDR3 is CASSYERWGETQYF. This chain links TRBV6-5 with TRBJ2-5; TCRdb's D call, TRBD1, is unchecked because there is no DNA. This CDR3 spans 14 amino acids. Germline V CDR1 and CDR2: MNHEY, SVGAGI.

This sequence joins TRBV10-3 and TRBJ2-1; TCRdb outputs TRBD2, but without DNA this stays unchecked. Germline lookup yields CDR1 ENHRY and CDR2 SYGVKD. The CDR3 has 14 amino acids. The CDR3 here is CAISPWEGHNEQFF.

The chain couples TRBV20-1 to TRBJ2-7; TCRdb indicates TRBD2, and absent DNA this call remains unverified. Germline CDR1 and CDR2: DFQATT and SNEGSKA (reference sequence). The CDR3 has 13 amino acids. This CDR3 reads CSAPLRGTYEQYF.

The V call is TRBV2, the J call TRBJ2-5. The CDR3 runs 11 residues. Germline V gene lookup returns CDR1 SNHLY and CDR2 FYNNEI. CDR3 region: CATTVTETQYF.

The chain combines TRBV12-3 or TRBV12-4 with TRBJ2-1; TCRdb's assignment of TRBD2 cannot be checked, as there is no DNA. The CDR3 length is 13 residues. The CDR3 sequence is CASTQSRGGFPFF.

The chain has TRBV20-1 and TRBJ2-3; TCRdb's D call of TRBD2 is untestable without DNA. The CDR3 is made up of 15 amino acids. The germline gives CDR1 DFQATT, CDR2 SNEGSKA (reference sequence). The chain's CDR3 is CSAPTTSGRTDTQYF.

The chain recombines TRBV12-3 or TRBV12-4 with TRBJ2-2; TCRdb returns TRBD2, unconfirmable since there is no DNA. CDR3 length: 16 residues. The chain's CDR3 is CASSPRLAGHTGELFF.

CDR3 in amino acids: CSARDPGRLNEKLFF. The chain is built from TRBV20-1 and TRBJ1-4. The CDR3 is 15 residues long. In germline, CDR1 is DFQATT, CDR2 SNEGSKA (reference sequence).

The chain combines TRBV6-1 with TRBJ1-2. CDR3 size: 14 residues. Germline V gives CDR1 MNHNS, CDR2 SASEGT. CDR3 in amino acids: CASRVQGRPYGYTF.

The chain is built from TRBV12-3 or TRBV12-4 and TRBJ2-1; TCRdb outputs TRBD2, but without DNA this stays unchecked. The length of the CDR3 is 12 residues. The CDR3: CASSLNTGLTFF.

This chain uses TRBV10-1 with TRBJ2-3. The CDR3 extends over 13 amino acids. CDR1 and CDR2 (germline): WNHNN, SYGVQD (reference sequence). This CDR3 reads CASSESGVDTQYF.

V and J are TRBV11-1 and TRBJ1-2; TCRdb selects TRBD1, and the lack of DNA leaves this call unchecked. The CDR3 runs 16 residues. CDR1 SGHAT and CDR2 FQDESV come from the germline V gene (reference sequence). The CDR3 loop is CASSPMDGLGVYGYTF.

This chain's CDR3 is CASREGVWGTEAFF. V usage is TRBV7-2 and J usage is TRBJ1-1; the D call of TRBD1 rests on TCRdb alone, since no DNA is present to check it. The CDR3 is 14 residues long. Germline assignment: CDR1 SGHTA and CDR2 FQGNSA.

Here the CDR3 reads CASTYSPTDTQYF. The rearrangement uses TRBV5-6 and TRBJ2-3. The CDR3 has 13 residues. Germline V gives CDR1 SGHDT, CDR2 YYEEEE.

The V and J genes are TRBV6-1 and TRBJ2-1; TCRdb's D gene call, TRBD2, goes unchecked for lack of DNA. The germline V gene encodes CDR1 MNHNS and CDR2 SASEGT. There are 16 residues in the CDR3. CDR3 in amino acids: CASTSKSSGAYNEQFF.

The rearrangement uses TRBV18 and TRBJ1-5. Germline V gene sequence: CDR1 KGHSH, CDR2 LQKENI. CDR3 length: 15 amino acids. CDR3 region: CASSPPGNSNQPQHF.